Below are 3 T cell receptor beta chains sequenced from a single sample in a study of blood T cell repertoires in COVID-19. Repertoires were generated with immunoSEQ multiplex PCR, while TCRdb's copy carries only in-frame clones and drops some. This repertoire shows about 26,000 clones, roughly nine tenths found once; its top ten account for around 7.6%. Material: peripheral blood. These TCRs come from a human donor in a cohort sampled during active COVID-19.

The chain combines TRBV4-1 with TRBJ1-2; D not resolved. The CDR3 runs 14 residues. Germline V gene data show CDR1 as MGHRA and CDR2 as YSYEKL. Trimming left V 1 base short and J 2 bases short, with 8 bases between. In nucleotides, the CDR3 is TGCGCCAGCAGCCAAGGGGCAAGCAACTATGGCTACACCTTC. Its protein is CASSQGASNYGYTF.

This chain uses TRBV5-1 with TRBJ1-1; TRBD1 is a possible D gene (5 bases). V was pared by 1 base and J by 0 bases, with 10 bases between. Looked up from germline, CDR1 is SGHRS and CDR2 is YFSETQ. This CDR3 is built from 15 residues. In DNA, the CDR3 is TGCGCCAGCAGCTTGCAGGGTAGGGTGAACACTGAAGCTTTCTTT. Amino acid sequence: CASSLQGRVNTEAFF.

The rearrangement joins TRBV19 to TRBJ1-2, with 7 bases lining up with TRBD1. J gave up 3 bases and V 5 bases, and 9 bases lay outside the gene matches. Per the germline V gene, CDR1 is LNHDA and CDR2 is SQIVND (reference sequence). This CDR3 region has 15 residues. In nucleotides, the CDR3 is TGTGCCAGTAGTTCCGTCCGACAGGGCGACTATGGCTACACCTTC. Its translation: CASSSVRQGDYGYTF.